A selection of T cell receptor beta chains follows, all from one sample in a study of CD8 T cells in ankylosing spondylitis. In TCRdb, the 5' RACE reads were re-called with MiXCR into one record per CDR3 protein. This sample has about 96,000 distinct CDR3 sequences, with roughly 9.6% found just once. Sequencing used blood, either unsorted or a sorted T cell fraction (not recorded which). These receptors all come from a male donor with ankylosing spondylitis or in good health (not recorded which). CDR3s include the opening cysteine and the closing phenylalanine or tryptophan. Each record gives: J gene, D gene, clone size, V gene, CDR3 DNA, CDR3 protein. The D gene is left open where the match is weak. The listing skips clone size in some rows; elsewhere it reads once, few, many or a size class.

j_call: TRBJ1-1
d_call: TRBD1
clone_size: many
v_call: TRBV20-1
cdr3_nt: TGCAGTGCTAGTGACCAGGGGGGCATGAACACTGAAGCTTTCTTT
cdr3_aa: CSASDQGGMNTEAFF

j_call: TRBJ2-7
d_call: -
clone_size: many
v_call: TRBV4-2
cdr3_nt: TGTGCCAGCAGCCAAACTAGGATATTCTCCTACGAGCAGTACTTC
cdr3_aa: CASSQTRIFSYEQYF

j_call: TRBJ1-6
d_call: -
clone_size: -
v_call: TRBV12-3/TRBV12-4
cdr3_nt: TGTGCCAGCAGTTTATCGTACAGGAATTCACCCCTCCACTTT
cdr3_aa: CASSLSYRNSPLHF

j_call: TRBJ2-1
d_call: TRBD1
clone_size: many
v_call: TRBV19
cdr3_nt: TGTGCCAGTAGCCTAACACAGGGGTTGGTCGATGAGCAGTTCTTC
cdr3_aa: CASSLTQGLVDEQFF

j_call: TRBJ2-1
d_call: -
clone_size: -
v_call: TRBV7-9
cdr3_nt: TGTGCCAGCACCTCGACCGGCCATGAGCAGTTCTTC
cdr3_aa: CASTSTGHEQFF

j_call: TRBJ1-1
d_call: -
clone_size: many
v_call: TRBV18
cdr3_nt: TGTGCCAGCTCAGCCGGGGTCAACACTGAAGCTTTCTTT
cdr3_aa: CASSAGVNTEAFF

j_call: TRBJ1-1
d_call: -
clone_size: many
v_call: TRBV29-1
cdr3_nt: TGCAGCGTTGAAGCTCCAGGAATGGGCACTGAAGCTTTCTTT
cdr3_aa: CSVEAPGMGTEAFF

j_call: TRBJ2-1
d_call: -
clone_size: many
v_call: TRBV7-8
cdr3_nt: TGTGCCAGCAGCCCTCAGGCCGGGTTGTCCTACAATGAGCAGTTCTTC
cdr3_aa: CASSPQAGLSYNEQFF

j_call: TRBJ2-7
d_call: -
clone_size: many
v_call: TRBV6-1
cdr3_nt: TGTGCCAGCAGTGAAGCGTATGGCCATACGGGACGGATTTCCTACGAGCAGTACTTC
cdr3_aa: CASSEAYGHTGRISYEQYF

j_call: TRBJ2-7
d_call: -
clone_size: many
v_call: TRBV20-1
cdr3_nt: TGCAGTGCTAATGCCTACGAGCAGTACTTC
cdr3_aa: CSANAYEQYF

j_call: TRBJ2-1
d_call: TRBD2
clone_size: -
v_call: TRBV2
cdr3_nt: TGTGCCAGCAGAAGCCCTCTAGCGGAGAGCTCCTACAATGAGCAGTTCTTC
cdr3_aa: CASRSPLAESSYNEQFF

j_call: TRBJ2-7
d_call: -
clone_size: -
v_call: TRBV15
cdr3_nt: TGTGCCACCAGCAGAGATCGTTTGGGTTACGAGCAGTACTTC
cdr3_aa: CATSRDRLGYEQYF

j_call: TRBJ2-2
d_call: -
clone_size: -
v_call: TRBV20-1
cdr3_nt: TGCAGTGCTAGAGAGGACGGGCCCACCGGGGAGCTGTTTTTT
cdr3_aa: CSAREDGPTGELFF

j_call: TRBJ2-3
d_call: TRBD2
clone_size: few
v_call: TRBV7-9
cdr3_nt: TGTGCCAGCACCGCACGGGGGGATACAGATACGCAGTATTTT
cdr3_aa: CASTARGDTDTQYF

j_call: TRBJ1-1
d_call: -
clone_size: many
v_call: TRBV2
cdr3_nt: TGTGCCAGCAGTGCTATCGACGCGGGGACTGAAGCTTTCTTT
cdr3_aa: CASSAIDAGTEAFF

j_call: TRBJ1-6
d_call: TRBD1
clone_size: many
v_call: TRBV27
cdr3_nt: TGTGCCAGCAGTATGACCACCGGGACAGCAGAACTGCCCCTCCACTTT
cdr3_aa: CASSMTTGTAELPLHF

j_call: TRBJ2-3
d_call: -
clone_size: -
v_call: TRBV7-9
cdr3_nt: TGTGCCAGCGGCCTGGCGGATACGCAGTATTTT
cdr3_aa: CASGLADTQYF

j_call: TRBJ2-2
d_call: TRBD2
clone_size: many
v_call: TRBV5-1
cdr3_nt: TGCGCCAGCAGCGGTCTGGGACTAGGTTGGGCCGGGGAGCTGTTTTTT
cdr3_aa: CASSGLGLGWAGELFF

j_call: TRBJ1-6
d_call: -
clone_size: few
v_call: TRBV27
cdr3_nt: TGTGCCAGCAGTTTTGGTGGCTATAATTCACCCCTCCACTTT
cdr3_aa: CASSFGGYNSPLHF

j_call: TRBJ2-1
d_call: TRBD2
clone_size: many
v_call: TRBV20-1
cdr3_nt: TGCAGTGCTAGAGAGTTCGGGACTAGCGGGTACAATGAGCAGTTCTTC
cdr3_aa: CSAREFGTSGYNEQFF

j_call: TRBJ2-5
d_call: -
clone_size: -
v_call: TRBV15
cdr3_nt: TGTGCCACCAGCAGAGATGGGTTAACCCAGTACTTC
cdr3_aa: CATSRDGLTQYF

j_call: TRBJ2-3
d_call: -
clone_size: -
v_call: TRBV3-1
cdr3_nt: TGTGCCAGCAACCGTTCAGATACGCAGTATTTT
cdr3_aa: CASNRSDTQYF

j_call: TRBJ2-5
d_call: TRBD2
clone_size: many
v_call: TRBV5-6
cdr3_nt: TGTGCCAGCAGTGGGACTAGCGGGGATGAGACCCAGTACTTC
cdr3_aa: CASSGTSGDETQYF

j_call: TRBJ2-4
d_call: -
clone_size: many
v_call: TRBV6-1
cdr3_nt: TGTGCCACTATTCCGGGGGGCTTATCCAAAAACATTCAGTACTTC
cdr3_aa: CATIPGGLSKNIQYF

j_call: TRBJ2-7
d_call: -
clone_size: -
v_call: TRBV5-5
cdr3_nt: TGTGCCAGCAGTTATACGGGACCCAACTCCTACGAGCAGTACTTC
cdr3_aa: CASSYTGPNSYEQYF

j_call: TRBJ2-7
d_call: -
clone_size: many
v_call: TRBV11-1
cdr3_nt: TGTGCCAGCAGCCCCGGACTATCCTACGAGCAGTACTTC
cdr3_aa: CASSPGLSYEQYF

j_call: TRBJ1-6
d_call: -
clone_size: many
v_call: TRBV9
cdr3_nt: TGTGCCAGCAGCGTAGCCCCGGTGGGCCAGGGAGGGAACTCACCCCTCCACTTT
cdr3_aa: CASSVAPVGQGGNSPLHF

j_call: TRBJ1-1
d_call: -
clone_size: many
v_call: TRBV28
cdr3_nt: TGTGCCAGCAGTTTATCCTATCTGTCGAACACTGAAGCTTTCTTT
cdr3_aa: CASSLSYLSNTEAFF

j_call: TRBJ2-3
d_call: -
clone_size: few
v_call: TRBV5-1
cdr3_nt: TGCGCCAGCAGCTTGGAAGGAGGGGGAGTTGGCACAGATACGCAGTATTTT
cdr3_aa: CASSLEGGGVGTDTQYF

j_call: TRBJ2-1
d_call: -
clone_size: many
v_call: TRBV28
cdr3_nt: TGTGCCAGCAGTCCTCGATCCGGGACCGTCTACAATGAGCAGTTCTTC
cdr3_aa: CASSPRSGTVYNEQFF

j_call: TRBJ2-7
d_call: -
clone_size: many
v_call: TRBV27
cdr3_nt: TGTGCCAGCAGCGGAGGGGGACCCTACGAGCAGTACTTC
cdr3_aa: CASSGGGPYEQYF

j_call: TRBJ2-7
d_call: -
clone_size: many
v_call: TRBV20-1
cdr3_nt: TGCAGTGCTAGGGACGGACAGCCCAACGAGCAGTACTTC
cdr3_aa: CSARDGQPNEQYF

j_call: TRBJ2-2
d_call: TRBD2
clone_size: -
v_call: TRBV6-5
cdr3_nt: TGTGCCAGCAGTTTTTACGGGGGGGCCCTCGGGGGGGAGCTGTTTTTT
cdr3_aa: CASSFYGGALGGELFF

j_call: TRBJ2-3
d_call: TRBD1
clone_size: many
v_call: TRBV20-1
cdr3_nt: TGCAGTGCCGGGACAGGGGATTCCACAGATACGCAGTATTTT
cdr3_aa: CSAGTGDSTDTQYF

j_call: TRBJ1-2
d_call: TRBD1
clone_size: -
v_call: TRBV7-9
cdr3_nt: TGTGCCAGCAGCCACGGACAGGGTGGTAACTATGGCTACACCTTC
cdr3_aa: CASSHGQGGNYGYTF

j_call: TRBJ2-7
d_call: -
clone_size: many
v_call: TRBV5-1
cdr3_nt: TGCGCCAGCAGCCCAGGACAGAACGAGCAGTACTTC
cdr3_aa: CASSPGQNEQYF

j_call: TRBJ2-7
d_call: -
clone_size: few
v_call: TRBV27
cdr3_nt: TGTGCCAGCAGCGCCGCCGAGTACAGGCCGACCTACGAGCAGTACTTC
cdr3_aa: CASSAAEYRPTYEQYF

j_call: TRBJ2-2
d_call: -
clone_size: few
v_call: TRBV6-2/TRBV6-3
cdr3_nt: TGTGCCAGCAGTTACTCCGGGCTTTCAGGGGACACCGGGGAGCTGTTTTTT
cdr3_aa: CASSYSGLSGDTGELFF

j_call: TRBJ2-1
d_call: -
clone_size: few
v_call: TRBV5-6
cdr3_nt: TGTGCCAGCAGCTTGGGGGAGAGCCAGTTCTTC
cdr3_aa: CASSLGESQFF

j_call: TRBJ2-7
d_call: -
clone_size: many
v_call: TRBV11-3
cdr3_nt: TGTGCCAGCAGCTTAGATTCTGCGGACTTATACTCCTACGAGCAGTACTTC
cdr3_aa: CASSLDSADLYSYEQYF

j_call: TRBJ2-1
d_call: -
clone_size: many
v_call: TRBV24-1
cdr3_nt: TGTGCCACCGGAGACAAGAATAATTACAATGAGCAGTTCTTC
cdr3_aa: CATGDKNNYNEQFF

j_call: TRBJ1-6
d_call: -
clone_size: -
v_call: TRBV7-3
cdr3_nt: TGTGCCAGCAGCTTGGCGGAAAATTCACCCCTCCACTTT
cdr3_aa: CASSLAENSPLHF

j_call: TRBJ1-1
d_call: -
clone_size: many
v_call: TRBV2
cdr3_nt: TGTGCCAGCAGTGGCCCTTCCGGACGGGGATGGGACACTGAAGCTTTCTTT
cdr3_aa: CASSGPSGRGWDTEAFF

j_call: TRBJ1-4
d_call: -
clone_size: many
v_call: TRBV2
cdr3_nt: TGTGCCAGCAGTCCACGACAGGCAACTAATGAAAAACTGTTTTTT
cdr3_aa: CASSPRQATNEKLFF

j_call: TRBJ2-5
d_call: TRBD2
clone_size: many
v_call: TRBV3-1
cdr3_nt: TGTGCCAGCAGCTTCCTGGTTAGCGGGGGGGGGACCCAGTACTTC
cdr3_aa: CASSFLVSGGGTQYF

j_call: TRBJ1-6
d_call: -
clone_size: many
v_call: TRBV12-3/TRBV12-4
cdr3_nt: TGTGCCAGCAGTTTAATCGACCCCGGCGCCCTCCACTTT
cdr3_aa: CASSLIDPGALHF

j_call: TRBJ2-1
d_call: -
clone_size: few
v_call: TRBV6-4
cdr3_nt: TGTGCCAGCAGGACCGAGCGGGTAAGCTCCTACAATGAGCAGTTCTTC
cdr3_aa: CASRTERVSSYNEQFF